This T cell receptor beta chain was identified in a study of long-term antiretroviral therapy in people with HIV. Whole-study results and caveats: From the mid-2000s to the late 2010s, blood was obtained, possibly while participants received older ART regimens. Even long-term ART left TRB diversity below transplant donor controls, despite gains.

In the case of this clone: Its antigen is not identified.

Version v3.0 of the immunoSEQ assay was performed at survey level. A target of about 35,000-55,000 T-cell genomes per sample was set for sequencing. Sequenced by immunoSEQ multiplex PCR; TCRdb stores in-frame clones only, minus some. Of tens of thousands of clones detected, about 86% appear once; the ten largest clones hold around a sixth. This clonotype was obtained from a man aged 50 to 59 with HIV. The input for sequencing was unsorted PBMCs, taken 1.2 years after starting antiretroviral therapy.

CDR3 region: CASSERANEQYF. The DNA for the CDR3 is TGTGCCAGCAGTGAAAGGGCCAACGAGCAGTACTTC. The chain recombines TRBV2 with TRBJ2-7; D is undetermined. V lost 2 bases to trimming and J lost 5 bases, with 7 bases between them. The CDR3 totals 12 residues. Per germline, CDR1 SNHLY and CDR2 FYNNEI.